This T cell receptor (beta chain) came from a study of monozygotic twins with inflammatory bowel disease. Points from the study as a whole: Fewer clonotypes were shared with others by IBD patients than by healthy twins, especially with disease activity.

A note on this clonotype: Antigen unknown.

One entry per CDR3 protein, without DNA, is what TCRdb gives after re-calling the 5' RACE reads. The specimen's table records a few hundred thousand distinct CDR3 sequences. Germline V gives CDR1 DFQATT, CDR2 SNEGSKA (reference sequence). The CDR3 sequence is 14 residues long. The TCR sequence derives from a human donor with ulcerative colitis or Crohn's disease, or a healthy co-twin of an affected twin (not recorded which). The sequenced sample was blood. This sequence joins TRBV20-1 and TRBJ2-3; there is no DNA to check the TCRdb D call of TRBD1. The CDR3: CSAIGTPNTDTQYF.